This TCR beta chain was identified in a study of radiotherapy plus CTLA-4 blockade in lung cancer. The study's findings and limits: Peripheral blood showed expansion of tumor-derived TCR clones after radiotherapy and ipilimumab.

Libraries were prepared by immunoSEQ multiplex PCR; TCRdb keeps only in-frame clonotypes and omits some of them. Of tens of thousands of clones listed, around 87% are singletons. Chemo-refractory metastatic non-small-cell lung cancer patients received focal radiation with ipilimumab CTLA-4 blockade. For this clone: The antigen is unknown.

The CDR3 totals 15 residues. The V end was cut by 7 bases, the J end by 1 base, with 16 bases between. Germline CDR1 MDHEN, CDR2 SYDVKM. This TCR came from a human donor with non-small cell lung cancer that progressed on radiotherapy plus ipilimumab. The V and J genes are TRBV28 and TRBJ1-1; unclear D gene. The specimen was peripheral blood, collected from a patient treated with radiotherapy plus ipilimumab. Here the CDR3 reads CASTPGTTANTEAFF. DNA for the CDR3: TGTGCCAGCACCCCCGGTACTACAGCGAACACTGAAGCTTTCTTT.